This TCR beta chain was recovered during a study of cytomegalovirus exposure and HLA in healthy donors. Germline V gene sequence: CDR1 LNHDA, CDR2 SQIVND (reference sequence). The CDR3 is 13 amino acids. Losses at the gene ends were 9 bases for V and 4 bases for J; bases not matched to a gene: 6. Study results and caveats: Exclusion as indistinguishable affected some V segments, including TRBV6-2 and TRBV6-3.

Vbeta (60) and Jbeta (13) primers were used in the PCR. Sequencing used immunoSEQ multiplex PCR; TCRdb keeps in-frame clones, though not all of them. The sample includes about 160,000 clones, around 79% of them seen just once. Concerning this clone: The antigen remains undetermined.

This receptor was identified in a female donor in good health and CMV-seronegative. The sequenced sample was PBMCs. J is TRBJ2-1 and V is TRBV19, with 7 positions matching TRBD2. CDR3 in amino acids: CASGTRGYNEQFF. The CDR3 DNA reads TGTGCCAGCGGAACGCGGGGGTACAATGAGCAGTTCTTC.